This TCR beta chain was sequenced during a study of beta chain features in type 1 diabetes. Background on the study: Researchers looked at about 110 million sorted cells across all samples. Study observations and caveats: Junctions at VDJ sites from type 1 diabetes patients had fewer insertions and more deletions. In patients and controls equally, PCR might favor templates that are shorter.

The isolated RNA, all of it, was reverse transcribed, so expressed TCRB transcripts were what got sequenced. Sequencing was performed with immunoSEQ multiplex PCR; in TCRdb, only in-frame clones are kept and a portion is missing. The sample consists of some 330,000 clones, about 11% of them appearing once. Isolation of CD4+ naive, central memory, regulatory and stem cell-like memory cells was achieved by sorting via CD45RO/CCR7/CD25/CD127/CD95/CD27. Germline lookup yields CDR1 SEHNR and CDR2 FQNEAQ (reference sequence). V was trimmed by 5 bases and J by 5 bases, leaving 15 bases between them. CDR3 length: 14 amino acids. This clone was seen a handful of times. What it recognizes is unknown.

The chain carries TRBV7-9 and TRBJ2-5, with D tentatively TRBD1 (5 bases). Sequenced material: naive CD4+ T cells from blood. The sequence came from a woman in her 30s in good health. The CDR3 region is CASSQTLPGETQYF. DNA for the CDR3: TGTGCCAGCAGCCAGACACTCCCAGGGGAGACCCAGTACTTC.